A single T cell receptor beta chain is shown here with its context. The data are from a study of blood T cell repertoires in COVID-19. Study-wide context: Both acute and convalescent COVID-19 samples were obtained from the United States, Italy and Spain. In each case, the material was cDNA or gDNA derived from T cells, B-cell-depleted T cells, or PBMCs.

As handled by the study authors: Amplifying reference gene primers gave estimates of nucleated cell counts. Clones were sequenced by immunoSEQ multiplex PCR, and TCRdb holds only the in-frame ones, with some missing. D and trimming come from the DNA, and the V and J calls and clone size come from that table. The sample includes some 100,000 clones, approximately 89% seen only once; the top ten take 11%. Per germline, CDR1 SEHNR and CDR2 FQNEAQ (reference sequence). V gave up 4 bases and J gave up 0 bases, with 12 bases separating them. The CDR3 has 15 residues. The rearrangement uses TRBV7-9 and TRBJ1-2; tentatively, D is TRBD1 (6 bases). The TCR was taken from a woman in her thirties with acute or convalescent COVID-19. The material sequenced was peripheral blood. As DNA, the CDR3 is TGTGCCAGCAGCTACGGACAGTCAGCTAACTATGGCTACACCTTC. It yields the protein CASSYGQSANYGYTF.